This TCR beta chain was found in a study of OX40 agonist ivuxolimab in advanced cancers. Across the whole study: Three individuals attained partial responses, comprising one hepatocellular carcinoma case and two cutaneous melanoma cases. Study results and limitations: Average numbers of expanded clones were greater in CD8+ T cells than in CD4+.

The method was immunoSEQ multiplex PCR; TCRdb's version includes in-frame clones alone and lacks a portion of them. This table has about 40,000 clones, about 87% appearing once. This CDR3 has 13 amino acids. V lost 7 bases and J lost 9; bases outside the gene matches: 8. Germline CDR1 reads MNHEY; CDR2 reads SVGAGI. As regards this clone: What it recognizes is unknown.

This TCR was sampled from an adult with an advanced solid tumor such as melanoma, head and neck, liver or kidney cancer. The genes are TRBV6-5 and TRBJ2-4; TRBD1 agrees at 8 bases. Sequencing used CD4+ or CD8+ T cells sorted from blood, obtained in a trial of the OX40 agonist ivuxolimab. CDR3 in DNA: TGTGCCAGCACCTCGGGACAGGCTTCCATTCAGTACTTC. Translation: CASTSGQASIQYF.